Sequencing of this TCR beta chain was carried out in a study of beta chain features in type 1 diabetes (dated 2018 in TCRdb). Study-wide context: No differences in mean age, gender distribution, total cell number or subset yield were found between patients and healthy donors. A total of some 110 million sorted cells were examined across all samples, and a strong correlation was observed between cell number per subset and RNA yield. The study compared TCRB repertoires of sorted circulating CD4+ T cell subsets between recently diagnosed type 1 diabetes patients and matched healthy donors. Regulatory and stem cell-like memory subsets were obtained from only 8 patients and about 8 healthy donors, while naive and central memory subsets were obtained from all 30 or so donors.

General conclusions and limits of the study: In all four CD4+ subsets, TCRB CDR3 length was moderately but significantly shorter in type 1 diabetes patients. Because cDNA was sequenced instead of genomic DNA, activated cells with high expression could be over-represented, although the groups did not differ in activation or CD3 levels. Fewer insertions and more nucleotide deletions at VDJ recombination sites were observed in patients with type 1 diabetes, implying thymic rearrangement abnormalities. Shorter templates might have been favored by PCR, but patient and control samples were amplified and corrected together, so both groups would have been affected equally by any skew. Naive, central memory and regulatory TCRB repertoires appeared more similar among patients than among healthy donors. HLA sub-analyses involved small numbers of individuals, so any influence of HLA type on TCRB rearrangement remained unresolved.

V drops 8 bases and J drops 4 bases, leaving 11 bases in between. CDR1 and CDR2 are drawn from the germline V gene (reference sequence): GTSNPN, SVGIG. The CDR3 contains 11 residues, cysteine and phenylalanine counted. Only CDR3 DNA remains: 33 bases, in frame from the first base. The entire isolated RNA was reverse transcribed using the High Capacity cDNA Reverse Transcription Kit, and thus expressed TCRB transcripts were sequenced. Naive, central memory and regulatory T cell samples underwent deep immunoSEQ sequencing, averaging around 3.9 million total reads per sample. After sorted cells were lysed in RLT buffer, RNA was extracted with DNase-treated RNeasy Micro or Mini kits, with the choice depending on cell number. To prevent cross-contamination, every cell subset was processed on its own, while patient and healthy donor samples were processed together. The immunoSEQ multiplex PCR was used to amplify TCRB sequences from cDNA, generating 87-bp fragments that spanned the CDR3 region. Sequencing of the amplicons was performed on the Illumina HiSeq platform. Under the source paper's analysis protocol: Synthetic template baselines were used to correct PCR bias computationally, reads within Hamming distance 2 were collapsed together, and singletons that could not be merged were discarded. By aligning reads against IMGT, V, D and J genes, CDR3 length, and insertions or deletions at six rearrangement sites were assigned. Within each subset, clonotype counts were normalized to the number of sorted cells before true diversity and Gini coefficients were calculated with the tcR R package. The overlap coefficient, calculated on TCRB nucleotide sequences, was used to quantify repertoire sharing. Out-of-frame TCRB sequences from naive cells were analyzed to stand in for the pre-selection repertoire. Sourced from immuneACCESS, this table was stored by TCRdb with only in-frame sequences that have V and J called. A share of the clones is absent; for the studies checked, an unresolved V gene accounts for under half, and the remainder has no known explanation. V and J calls and clone size are those listed in that table; D and trimming were worked out from the DNA. Recorded for this sample are hundreds of thousands of clones; under 70% of them occurred a single time. The ten top clones hold almost 0.055% of the sample.

Each donor gave one peripheral blood draw, averaging approximately 0.12 L, which was collected into heparinised tubes. A BD FACSAria II and a panel including CD45RO, CCR7, CD25, CD127, CD95 and CD27 were used to sort naive, central memory, regulatory and stem cell-like memory CD4+ T cells. Purity was above 98% for every sorted population. PBMCs were isolated immediately by Lymphoprep density gradient centrifugation and stained directly without culture. Samples were stained and sorted in pairs, with one healthy donor and one patient per experiment, so that batch effects were minimized. In the case of this clone: The antigen it binds to is not known. Per-base qualities were not stored, and no clone one base away is much larger.

The sequence is built from TRBV30 and TRBJ1-2; there is no confident call for the D gene. The sequence was obtained from a man aged 25-45 years in good health. Sequenced sample: naive CD4+ T cells from blood. The sample's cell subset or site, from its label and the paper: true naive CD4+ T cells. The CDR3 amino acid sequence is: CAAGRIYGYTF. The DNA sequence is given as TGTGCCGCCGGACGGATCTATGGCTACACCTTC.